These T cell receptor beta chains were read from a single sample in a study of T cells after yellow fever vaccination. From the 5' RACE reads, TCRdb called clonotypes with MiXCR, one entry per CDR3 protein. The table records 250,000 or so distinct CDR3 sequences, approximately 3.5% of them present only once. This material consisted of PBMCs, taken 15 days after the yellow fever booster vaccination. The receptors shown here come from a man younger than 30 who received the YFV17D yellow fever vaccine. CDR3s include the opening cysteine and the closing phenylalanine or tryptophan. D genes are given only for firm matches. Size values are once, few and many counts, or a class for expanded clones, and some rows have none.

CDR3 DNA	CDR3 protein	J gene	clone size	V gene	D gene
TGTGCCAGCAGTCCGCAGACAGACTTAGGCACTGAAGCTTTCTTT	CASSPQTDLGTEAFF	TRBJ1-1	many	TRBV12-3/TRBV12-4	NA
TGCAGTGCTAGCCCGGGCCCACTCTCTGGGGCCAACGTCCTGACTTTC	CSASPGPLSGANVLTF	TRBJ2-6	many	TRBV20-1	NA
TGTGCCAGCAGCCAAAGGACAGGGACGGGGACTGAAGCTTTCTTT	CASSQRTGTGTEAFF	TRBJ1-1	many	TRBV3-1	TRBD1
TGTGCCAGCAGTCCCCTGTACAGCCTCAGTAACACTGAAGCTTTCTTT	CASSPLYSLSNTEAFF	TRBJ1-1	NA	TRBV6-5	NA
TGTGCCAGCAGCTTGGCCGGACTCGATTCCACTGAAGCTTTCTTT	CASSLAGLDSTEAFF	TRBJ1-1	many	TRBV5-6	NA
TGTGCCAGCAGCGAAACAGGGGCCTATGGCTACACCTTC	CASSETGAYGYTF	TRBJ1-2	many	TRBV6-1	TRBD1
TGTGCCAGCAGTAGCAGGGGGCGCTTTTCCCAGCCCCAGCATTTT	CASSSRGRFSQPQHF	TRBJ1-5	many	TRBV27	TRBD1
TGTGCCAGCAGCCCGCGGGGATTCGTTAGCGGCAATGAGCAGTTCTTC	CASSPRGFVSGNEQFF	TRBJ2-1	many	TRBV7-3	NA
TGTGCCAGCAGCCAAGAAGGCCCAGTCCGGGCCCTAGACCAGACCCAGTACTTC	CASSQEGPVRALDQTQYF	TRBJ2-5	many	TRBV14	NA
TGTGCCACCAGCAGAGATCTGGGGACTAGTGGTGAGCAGTTCTTC	CATSRDLGTSGEQFF	TRBJ2-1	many	TRBV15	TRBD2
TGTGCCAGCAGCTTAGCGGGGTTAGGGGCCTATGGCTACACCTTC	CASSLAGLGAYGYTF	TRBJ1-2	many	TRBV7-2	NA
TGTGCCAGCAGAGTCAGCGGGGGCAAAAACATTCAGTACTTC	CASRVSGGKNIQYF	TRBJ2-4	many	TRBV7-9	TRBD2
TGTGCCAGCAGTTTATCGGGACGGTGGGAGACCCAGTACTTC	CASSLSGRWETQYF	TRBJ2-5	many	TRBV27	NA
TGTGCCAGCAGCTTAGTTTTTCTGGGTTGGCGGGACGGCACAGATACGCAGTATTTT	CASSLVFLGWRDGTDTQYF	TRBJ2-3	many	TRBV7-2	NA
TGTGCCAGCAGTTTGACAGGGTTAAGTGAAAAACTGTTTTTT	CASSLTGLSEKLFF	TRBJ1-4	many	TRBV12-3/TRBV12-4	TRBD1
TGTGCCAGCAGAAACCCAAAGTGGGAGACCCAGTACTTC	CASRNPKWETQYF	TRBJ2-5	many	TRBV12-3/TRBV12-4	NA
TGCGCCAGCAGCATCGGGGATTACGAGCAGTACTTC	CASSIGDYEQYF	TRBJ2-7	many	TRBV5-1	NA
TGCGCCAGCAGCCAATTTGTTACCCCAGGCACTGAAGCTTTCTTT	CASSQFVTPGTEAFF	TRBJ1-1	NA	TRBV4-1	NA
TGTGCCAGCAGACGGGGACGGGACTCTGGGGCCAACGTCCTGACTTTC	CASRRGRDSGANVLTF	TRBJ2-6	many	TRBV6-2/TRBV6-3	NA
TGCAGCGCTCAACTTGGACGATCTAGCACAGATACGCAGTATTTT	CSAQLGRSSTDTQYF	TRBJ2-3	NA	TRBV29-1	NA
TGTGCCAGCAGCTTAGGGTCATATGGCTACACCTTC	CASSLGSYGYTF	TRBJ1-2	many	TRBV7-6	NA
TGTGCCAGCAGTGAAGCGCTTGTTCAGTGGACTGAAGCTTTCTTT	CASSEALVQWTEAFF	TRBJ1-1	many	TRBV2	NA
TGCGCCAGCAGCTTGGGAGCGGGGGGAGCCAAAAACATTCAGTACTTC	CASSLGAGGAKNIQYF	TRBJ2-4	few	TRBV5-1	TRBD2
TGTGCCAGCAGGGCCGACGGGAGCTCCTACAATGAGCAGTTCTTC	CASRADGSSYNEQFF	TRBJ2-1	many	TRBV9	NA
TGTGCCAGCAGCCCCGAGGGGGGGAGGTACGAGCAGTACTTC	CASSPEGGRYEQYF	TRBJ2-7	many	TRBV7-9	NA
TGCGCCAGCGGTCCGTGTAGGGTGAAGGAAAAACTGTTTTTT	CASGPCRVKEKLFF	TRBJ1-4	many	TRBV23-1	NA
TGTGCCAGCAGTTTAGGGGCAAACTCTGGAAACACCATATATTTT	CASSLGANSGNTIYF	TRBJ1-3	many	TRBV12-3/TRBV12-4	NA
TGTGCCAGCAGCTTCAGTGGGCACACTGAAGCTTTCTTT	CASSFSGHTEAFF	TRBJ1-1	many	TRBV5-5	NA
TGTGCCAGCTCAAGCCCCTGGGACAGGCCTAGCACAGATACGCAGTATTTT	CASSSPWDRPSTDTQYF	TRBJ2-3	NA	TRBV6-1	TRBD1